These T cell receptor beta chains were read from a single sample in a study of blood T cell repertoires in COVID-19. Clones were sequenced by immunoSEQ multiplex PCR, and TCRdb holds only the in-frame ones, with some missing. The table records 180,000 or so clones, 80% to 90% of them present only once. Sequenced input: peripheral blood. These receptors originate from a man in his fifties or sixties with acute or convalescent COVID-19. The CDR3 runs from the conserved cysteine through the conserved F or W. The D gene is left open where the match is weak. A clone size is listed for some rows: how often the clone was seen (once, few, many), or a class if it is expanded.

clone size: .; D gene: TRBD1; J gene: TRBJ1-2; V gene: TRBV6-6; CDR3 protein: CASIPQGAPAGYTF; CDR3 DNA: TGTGCCAGCATCCCACAGGGGGCGCCAGCTGGCTACACCTTC
clone size: once; D gene: .; J gene: TRBJ1-4; V gene: TRBV9; CDR3 protein: CASSVDLATNEKLFF; CDR3 DNA: TGTGCCAGCAGCGTAGACCTAGCAACTAATGAAAAACTGTTTTTT
clone size: .; D gene: .; J gene: TRBJ1-1; V gene: TRBV28; CDR3 protein: CASSPTAKYTEAFF; CDR3 DNA: TGTGCCAGCAGTCCGACAGCCAAATACACTGAAGCTTTCTTT
clone size: .; D gene: .; J gene: TRBJ2-5; V gene: TRBV18; CDR3 protein: CASSPRRGQETQYF; CDR3 DNA: TGTGCCAGCTCACCACGCCGGGGACAAGAGACCCAGTACTTC
clone size: once; D gene: TRBD2; J gene: TRBJ2-7; V gene: TRBV18; CDR3 protein: CASSGLAGSEQYF; CDR3 DNA: TGTGCCAGCTCGGGACTAGCGGGCTCCGAGCAGTACTTC
clone size: .; D gene: .; J gene: TRBJ1-3; V gene: TRBV5-1; CDR3 protein: CASSLAGTRFGNTIYF; CDR3 DNA: TGCGCCAGCAGCTTGGCCGGGACACGTTTTGGAAACACCATATATTTT
clone size: .; D gene: .; J gene: TRBJ2-7; V gene: TRBV27; CDR3 protein: CASSFYRAESEQYF; CDR3 DNA: TGTGCCAGCAGTTTTTACAGGGCCGAGAGCGAGCAGTACTTC
clone size: .; D gene: TRBD1; J gene: TRBJ2-5; V gene: TRBV15; CDR3 protein: CATSRETGGETQYF; CDR3 DNA: TGTGCCACCAGCAGAGAGACAGGGGGAGAGACCCAGTACTTC
clone size: .; D gene: .; J gene: TRBJ2-5; V gene: TRBV27; CDR3 protein: CASSSRGRETQYF; CDR3 DNA: TGTGCCAGCAGTTCCAGGGGTCGGGAGACCCAGTACTTC
clone size: once; D gene: .; J gene: TRBJ2-3; V gene: TRBV2; CDR3 protein: CASSEAGSADPITDTQYF; CDR3 DNA: TGTGCCAGCAGTGAAGCGGGCTCGGCAGACCCTATCACAGATACGCAGTATTTT
clone size: .; D gene: TRBD2; J gene: TRBJ2-1; V gene: TRBV10-3; CDR3 protein: CATAGTSGARSSYNEQFF; CDR3 DNA: TGTGCCACCGCCGGGACTAGCGGGGCCCGGAGCTCCTACAATGAGCAGTTCTTC
clone size: .; D gene: TRBD1; J gene: TRBJ1-1; V gene: TRBV28; CDR3 protein: CASAPSTGGEAFF; CDR3 DNA: TGTGCCAGCGCACCCTCGACAGGGGGAGAAGCTTTCTTT
clone size: .; D gene: TRBD1; J gene: TRBJ2-2; V gene: TRBV5-1; CDR3 protein: CASSLNRGPFGTGELFF; CDR3 DNA: TGCGCCAGCAGTTTAAACAGGGGGCCCTTCGGCACCGGGGAGCTGTTTTTT
clone size: .; D gene: .; J gene: TRBJ2-3; V gene: TRBV7-9; CDR3 protein: CASSLRRNTDTQYF; CDR3 DNA: TGTGCCAGCAGCTTACGGAGGAACACAGATACGCAGTATTTT
clone size: once; D gene: .; J gene: TRBJ2-3; V gene: TRBV18; CDR3 protein: CASSSGETQYF; CDR3 DNA: TGTGCCAGCTCCTCGGGGGAGACGCAGTATTTT
clone size: .; D gene: .; J gene: TRBJ2-5; V gene: TRBV10-2; CDR3 protein: CASALRHFQETQYF; CDR3 DNA: TGCGCCAGCGCGCTCAGACATTTCCAAGAGACCCAGTACTTC
clone size: once; D gene: .; J gene: TRBJ2-7; V gene: TRBV9; CDR3 protein: CAARGGSSYEQYF; CDR3 DNA: TGTGCCGCCAGGGGTGGGAGCTCCTACGAGCAGTACTTC
clone size: .; D gene: TRBD1; J gene: TRBJ1-2; V gene: TRBV6-4; CDR3 protein: CASSPGQGGFYGYTF; CDR3 DNA: TGTGCCAGCAGCCCCGGACAGGGAGGGTTCTATGGCTACACCTTC
clone size: .; D gene: .; J gene: TRBJ2-3; V gene: TRBV5-1; CDR3 protein: CASSIPAGSSTDTQYF; CDR3 DNA: TGCGCCAGCAGCATACCAGCGGGCAGTAGCACAGATACGCAGTATTTT
clone size: .; D gene: .; J gene: TRBJ1-2; V gene: TRBV28; CDR3 protein: CASRPFTGFADTF; CDR3 DNA: TGTGCCAGCAGGCCCTTTACAGGTTTTGCGGACACCTTC
clone size: .; D gene: TRBD2; J gene: TRBJ2-5; V gene: TRBV6-1; CDR3 protein: CASSDGRGGTQYF; CDR3 DNA: TGTGCCAGCAGTGATGGGCGCGGGGGGACCCAGTACTTC
clone size: once; D gene: TRBD1; J gene: TRBJ2-3; V gene: TRBV19; CDR3 protein: CASSPGQGRGTDTQYF; CDR3 DNA: TGTGCCAGTAGCCCGGGACAGGGACGGGGGACAGATACGCAGTATTTT
clone size: .; D gene: TRBD1; J gene: TRBJ2-7; V gene: TRBV19; CDR3 protein: CASSPDRGTYEQYF; CDR3 DNA: TGTGCCAGTAGCCCGGACAGGGGTACCTACGAGCAGTACTTC
clone size: .; D gene: .; J gene: TRBJ1-1; V gene: TRBV9; CDR3 protein: CASSVGWGQSEAFF; CDR3 DNA: TGTGCCAGCAGCGTAGGGTGGGGGCAATCGGAAGCTTTCTTT
clone size: .; D gene: TRBD2; J gene: TRBJ2-7; V gene: TRBV9; CDR3 protein: CASSPGAGGNYEQYF; CDR3 DNA: TGTGCCAGCAGCCCGGGGGCGGGAGGGAACTACGAGCAGTACTTC
clone size: .; D gene: TRBD1; J gene: TRBJ1-2; V gene: TRBV7-2; CDR3 protein: CASSDRDRGGYGYTF; CDR3 DNA: TGTGCCAGCAGCGACCGGGACAGGGGTGGGTATGGCTACACCTTC
clone size: few; D gene: .; J gene: TRBJ2-7; V gene: TRBV2; CDR3 protein: CASWGPREPYEQYF; CDR3 DNA: TGTGCCAGCTGGGGGCCGCGGGAGCCCTACGAGCAGTACTTC
clone size: .; D gene: .; J gene: TRBJ2-7; V gene: TRBV6-5; CDR3 protein: CASRPMGGVDEQYF; CDR3 DNA: TGTGCCAGCCGACCAATGGGGGGTGTGGACGAGCAGTACTTC
clone size: .; D gene: TRBD2; J gene: TRBJ2-3; V gene: TRBV10-2; CDR3 protein: CASTLTSGTDTQYF; CDR3 DNA: TGCGCCAGCACCCTGACTAGCGGGACAGATACGCAGTATTTT
clone size: .; D gene: TRBD2; J gene: TRBJ2-1; V gene: TRBV3-1/TRBV3-2; CDR3 protein: CASSQDPLAGGSEQFF; CDR3 DNA: TGTGCCAGCAGCCAAGATCCCCTAGCGGGAGGTAGTGAGCAGTTCTTC
clone size: .; D gene: TRBD1; J gene: TRBJ1-6; V gene: TRBV6-1; CDR3 protein: CASSDLRQGSLDSPLHF; CDR3 DNA: TGTGCCAGCAGTGACCTGCGACAGGGAAGCTTAGATTCACCCCTCCACTTT
clone size: .; D gene: TRBD1; J gene: TRBJ1-4; V gene: TRBV9; CDR3 protein: CASSPDRGLEKLFF; CDR3 DNA: TGTGCCAGCAGTCCGGACAGGGGGCTTGAAAAACTGTTTTTT
clone size: .; D gene: TRBD1; J gene: TRBJ1-1; V gene: TRBV6-5; CDR3 protein: CATRQGLYTEAFF; CDR3 DNA: TGTGCCACCAGACAGGGCCTATACACTGAAGCTTTCTTT